This T cell receptor beta chain appears in the sequencing data of a study of CD8+CD57+ T cells in acquired aplastic anemia. Turning to the study itself: DNA recovered from sorted CD4+ and CD8+ cells had a mean of approximately 3.5 ug. Roughly 10.8 million reads were obtained on average for healthy donor CD4+ cells. Study-wide results and caveats: Overlap between patients and controls comprised roughly 28 CD8+ CDR3 sequences.

Points on this clonotype: What it recognizes is unknown.

The CDR3 loop spans 15 amino acids. In germline, CDR1 is SGHVS, CDR2 FNYEAQ. V was pared by 2 bases and J by 4 bases, with 6 bases of the junction left unmatched. For CDR3 and TCR beta VDJ profiling, genomic DNA was the template used. TCRdb reanalysed the reads using MiXCR and keeps one entry per CDR3 protein. The sample lists about 210,000 distinct CDR3 sequences, over 60% occurring once. This rearrangement joins TRBV7-6 to TRBJ2-7, with 9 nucleotides matching TRBD1. The clonotype comes from a human donor in good health. Sequences were obtained from sorted CD4+, CD8+, or CD8+CD57+ T cells (not recorded which) from PBMCs. The CDR3 sequence: CASSLSTGGVYEQYF. CDR3 nucleotides: TGTGCCAGCAGCTTATCTACAGGGGGCGTGTACGAGCAGTACTTC.